A selection of T cell receptor beta chains follows, all from one sample in a study of immune evolution from preneoplasia to lung adenocarcinoma. The data were produced by immunoSEQ multiplex PCR, yet TCRdb's version contains in-frame clones alone and is incomplete. The table lists about 5,700 clones, about four fifths of them singletons. The sample was FFPE minimally invasive lung adenocarcinoma tissue. Source of these receptors: a person aged 55-80 years with lung adenocarcinoma. CDR3s include the opening cysteine and the closing phenylalanine or tryptophan. The order of the fields is D gene, J gene, V gene, clone size, CDR3 protein, CDR3 DNA. D genes are given only for firm matches. The size field is filled for only some rows; it gives once, few, many or a size class.

>.|TRBJ2-7|TRBV6-1|.
CASISEGHEQYF
TGTGCCAGCATTAGTGAAGGGCACGAGCAGTACTTC
>.|TRBJ2-3|TRBV2|.
CASSVRLAKSTDTQYF
TGTGCCAGCAGTGTACGACTCGCGAAAAGCACAGATACGCAGTATTTT
>.|TRBJ2-3|TRBV29-1|.
CSTGDGTDTQYF
TGCAGCACGGGGGACGGCACAGATACGCAGTATTTT
>TRBD2|TRBJ2-5|TRBV4-3|.
CASSQDTGGETQYF
TGCGCCAGCAGCCAAGATACGGGAGGAGAGACCCAGTACTTC
>.|TRBJ2-7|TRBV6-1|.
CASKEVYEQYF
TGTGCCAGCAAGGAGGTCTACGAGCAGTACTTC
>.|TRBJ2-5|TRBV11-3|.
CASSLDQYQETQYF
TGTGCCAGCAGCTTAGACCAGTACCAAGAGACCCAGTACTTC
>.|TRBJ2-1|TRBV18|.
CASSLGEVEQFF
TGTGCCAGCTCCCTAGGGGAGGTTGAGCAGTTCTTC
>.|TRBJ2-2|TRBV2|.
CASSDSRSGELFF
TGTGCCAGCAGTGATAGTAGATCCGGGGAGCTGTTTTTT
>TRBD2|TRBJ2-3|TRBV5-1|.
CASSLRSGRASPSTDTQYF
TGCGCCAGCAGCTTGAGGAGCGGGAGGGCCTCCCCTAGCACAGATACGCAGTATTTT
>.|TRBJ2-6|TRBV6-5|.
CASRGVGANVLTF
TGTGCCAGCAGGGGAGTTGGGGCCAACGTCCTGACTTTC
>.|TRBJ2-3|TRBV9|few
CASSVDGTPSRPTDTQYF
TGTGCCAGCAGCGTAGATGGAACCCCGAGCAGACCCACAGATACGCAGTATTTT
>TRBD2|TRBJ2-1|TRBV9|.
CASSVTSGRALEQFF
TGTGCCAGCAGCGTGACTAGCGGGAGGGCCTTGGAGCAGTTCTTC
>.|TRBJ2-7|TRBV28|few
CASNTRAGPYEQYF
TGTGCCAGCAATACTCGGGCGGGGCCCTACGAGCAGTACTTC
>.|TRBJ2-2|TRBV7-3|.
CASSPGTAETGELFF
TGTGCCAGCAGCCCCGGGACGGCGGAGACCGGGGAGCTGTTTTTT
>TRBD2|TRBJ2-3|TRBV5-4|.
CASSRGGTDTQYF
TGTGCCAGCAGTCGGGGGGGCACAGATACGCAGTATTTT
>.|TRBJ1-4|TRBV28|.
CASGSDEKLFF
TGTGCCAGCGGGTCCGATGAAAAACTGTTTTTT
>.|TRBJ1-2|TRBV10-3|.
CAISEPGRSLSRGYTF
TGTGCCATCAGTGAGCCCGGACGGAGCCTATCCCGGGGCTACACCTTC
>.|TRBJ1-1|TRBV28|few
CASNGRVPMNTEAFF
TGTGCCAGCAACGGCAGGGTACCCATGAACACTGAAGCTTTCTTT